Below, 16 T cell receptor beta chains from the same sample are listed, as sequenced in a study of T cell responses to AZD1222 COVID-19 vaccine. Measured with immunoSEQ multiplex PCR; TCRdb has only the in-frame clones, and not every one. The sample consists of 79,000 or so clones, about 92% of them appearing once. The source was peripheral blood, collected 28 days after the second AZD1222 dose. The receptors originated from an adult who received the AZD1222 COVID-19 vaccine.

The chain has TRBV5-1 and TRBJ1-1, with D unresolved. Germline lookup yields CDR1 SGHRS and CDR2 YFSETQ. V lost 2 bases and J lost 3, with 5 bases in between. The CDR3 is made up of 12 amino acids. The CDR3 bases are TGCGCCAGCAGCTTCGGGGACACTGAAGCTTTCTTT. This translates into CASSFGDTEAFF.

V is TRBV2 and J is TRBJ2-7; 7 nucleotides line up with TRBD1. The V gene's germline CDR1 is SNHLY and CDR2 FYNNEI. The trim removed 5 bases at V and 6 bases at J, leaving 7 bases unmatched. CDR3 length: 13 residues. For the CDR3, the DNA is TGTGCCAGCAGTTCCGACAGGGCTGGCGAGCAGTACTTC. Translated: CASSSDRAGEQYF.

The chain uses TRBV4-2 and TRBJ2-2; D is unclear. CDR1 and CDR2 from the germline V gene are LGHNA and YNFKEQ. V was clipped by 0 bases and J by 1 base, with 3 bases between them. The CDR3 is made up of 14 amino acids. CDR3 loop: CASSQEQNTGELFF. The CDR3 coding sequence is TGTGCCAGCAGCCAAGAACAGAACACCGGGGAGCTGTTTTTT.

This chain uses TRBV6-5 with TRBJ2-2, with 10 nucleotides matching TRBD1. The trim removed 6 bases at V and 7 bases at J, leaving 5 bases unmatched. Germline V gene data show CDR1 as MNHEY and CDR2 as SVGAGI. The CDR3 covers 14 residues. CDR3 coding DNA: TGTGCCAGCAGAAGACAGGGGGCAGGCGGGGAGCTGTTTTTT. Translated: CASRRQGAGGELFF.

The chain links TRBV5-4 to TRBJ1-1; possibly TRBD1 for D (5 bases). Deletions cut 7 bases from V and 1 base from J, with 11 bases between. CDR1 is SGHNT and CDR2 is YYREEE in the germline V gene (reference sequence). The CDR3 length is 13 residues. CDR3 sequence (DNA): TGTGCCAGCGGGGCCGTCGCGAACACTGAAGCTTTCTTT. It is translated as CASGAVANTEAFF. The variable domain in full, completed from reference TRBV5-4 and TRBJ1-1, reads ETGVTQSPTHLIKTRGQQVTLRCSSQSGHNTVSWYQQALGQGPQFIFQYYREEENGRGNFPPRFSGLQFPNYSSELNVNALELDDSALYLCASGAVANTEAFFGQGTRLTVV.

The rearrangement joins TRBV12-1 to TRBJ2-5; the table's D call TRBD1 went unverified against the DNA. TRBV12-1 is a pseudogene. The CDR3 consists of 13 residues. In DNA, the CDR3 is TGTGCCGTACAAGAGGGACAGCAAGAGACCCAGTACTTC. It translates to CAVQEGQQETQYF.

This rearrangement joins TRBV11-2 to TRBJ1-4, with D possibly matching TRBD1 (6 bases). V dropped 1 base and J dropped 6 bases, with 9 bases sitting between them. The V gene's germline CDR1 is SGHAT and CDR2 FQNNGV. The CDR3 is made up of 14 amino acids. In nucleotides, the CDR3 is TGTGCCAGCAGCTTAGGACAGGTTCATGAAAAACTGTTTTTT. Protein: CASSLGQVHEKLFF.

Here the CDR3 DNA reads TGTGCCAGCAGCTCGGACTGGGACGAGCAGTACGTC. It codes for CASSSDWDEQYV. This sequence joins TRBV7-2 and TRBJ2-7; a weak D match, TRBD2 (5 bases). The CDR3 runs to 12 residues. V lost 4 bases, J lost 5 bases, and 9 bases lay in between. Germline-derived CDR1 and CDR2 are SGHTA and FQGNSA.

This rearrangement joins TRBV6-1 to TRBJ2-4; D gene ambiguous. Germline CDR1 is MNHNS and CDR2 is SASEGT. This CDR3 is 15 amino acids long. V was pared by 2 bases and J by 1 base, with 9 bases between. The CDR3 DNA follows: TGTGCCAGCAGTGAATTGGTAGACGCCAAAAACATTCAGTACTTC. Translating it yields CASSELVDAKNIQYF.

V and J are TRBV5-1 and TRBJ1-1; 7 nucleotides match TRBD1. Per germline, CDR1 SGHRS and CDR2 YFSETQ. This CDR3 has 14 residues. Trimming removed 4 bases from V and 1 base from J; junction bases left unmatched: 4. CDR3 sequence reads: CASSVWTGNTEAFF. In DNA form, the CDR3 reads TGCGCCAGCAGCGTTTGGACAGGGAACACTGAAGCTTTCTTT.

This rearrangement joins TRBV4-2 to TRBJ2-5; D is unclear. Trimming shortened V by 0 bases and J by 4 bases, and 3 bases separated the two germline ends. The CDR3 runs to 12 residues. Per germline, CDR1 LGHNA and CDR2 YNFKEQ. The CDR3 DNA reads TGTGCCAGCAGCCAAGAAAGAGAGACCCAGTACTTC. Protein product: CASSQERETQYF.

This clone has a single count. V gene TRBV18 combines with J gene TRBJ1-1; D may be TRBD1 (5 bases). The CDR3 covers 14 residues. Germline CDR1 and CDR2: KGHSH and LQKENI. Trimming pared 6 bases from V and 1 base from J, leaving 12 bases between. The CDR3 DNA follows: TGTGCCAGCTCGGGGGGGACGGCGAACACTGAAGCTTTCTTT. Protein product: CASSGGTANTEAFF.

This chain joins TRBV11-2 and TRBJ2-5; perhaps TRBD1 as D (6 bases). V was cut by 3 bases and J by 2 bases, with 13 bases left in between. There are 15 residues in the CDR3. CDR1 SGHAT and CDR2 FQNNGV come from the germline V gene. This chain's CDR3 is CASSFRGGPQETQYF. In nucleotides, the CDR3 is TGTGCCAGCAGCTTTAGAGGGGGACCACAAGAGACCCAGTACTTC. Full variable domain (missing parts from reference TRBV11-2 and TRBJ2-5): EAGVAQSPRYKIIEKRQSVAFWCNPISGHATLYWYQQILGQGPKLLIQFQNNGVVDDSQLPKDRFSAERLKGVDSTLKIQPAKLEDSAVYLCASSFRGGPQETQYFGPGTRLLVL.

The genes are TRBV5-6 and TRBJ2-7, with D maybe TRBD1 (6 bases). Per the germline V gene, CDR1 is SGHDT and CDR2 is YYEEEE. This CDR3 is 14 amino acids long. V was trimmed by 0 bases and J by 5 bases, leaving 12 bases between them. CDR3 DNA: TGTGCCAGCAGCTTGGCCAGGGGTGATCACGAGCAGTACTTC. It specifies CASSLARGDHEQYF. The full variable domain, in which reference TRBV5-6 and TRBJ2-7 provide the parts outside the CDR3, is DAGVTQSPTHLIKTRGQQVTLRCSPKSGHDTVSWYQQALGQGPQFIFQYYEEEERQRGNFPDRFSGHQFPNYSSELNVNALLLGDSALYLCASSLARGDHEQYFGPGTRLTVT.

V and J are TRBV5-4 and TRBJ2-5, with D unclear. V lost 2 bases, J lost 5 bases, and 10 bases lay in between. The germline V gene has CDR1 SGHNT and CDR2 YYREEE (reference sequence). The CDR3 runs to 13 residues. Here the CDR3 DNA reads TGTGCCAGCAGCTTCCCCCTGGGGGAGACCCAGTACTTC. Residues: CASSFPLGETQYF.

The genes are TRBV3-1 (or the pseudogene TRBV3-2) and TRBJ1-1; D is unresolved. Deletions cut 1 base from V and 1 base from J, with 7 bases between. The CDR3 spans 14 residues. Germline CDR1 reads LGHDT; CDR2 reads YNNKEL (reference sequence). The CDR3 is CASSQVRGNTEAFF. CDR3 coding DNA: TGTGCCAGCAGCCAAGTTCGGGGGAACACTGAAGCTTTCTTT.